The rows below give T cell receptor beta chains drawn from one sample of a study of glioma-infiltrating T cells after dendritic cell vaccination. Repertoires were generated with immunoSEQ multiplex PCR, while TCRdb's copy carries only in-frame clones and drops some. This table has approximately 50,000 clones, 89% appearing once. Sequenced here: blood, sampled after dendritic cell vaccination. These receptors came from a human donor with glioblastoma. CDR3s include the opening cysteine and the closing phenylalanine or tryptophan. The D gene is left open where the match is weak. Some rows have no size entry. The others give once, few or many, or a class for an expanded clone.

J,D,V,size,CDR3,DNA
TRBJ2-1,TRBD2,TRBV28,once,CASSLRTSGSTHEQFF,TGTGCCAGCAGTTTGCGAACTAGCGGGAGTACCCATGAGCAGTTCTTC
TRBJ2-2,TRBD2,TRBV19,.,CASSIPWSGAGGNTGELFF,TGTGCCAGTAGTATCCCCTGGAGCGGGGCGGGGGGTAACACCGGGGAGCTGTTTTTT
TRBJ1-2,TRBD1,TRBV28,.,CASSLLPGGDYGYTF,TGTGCCAGCAGTTTATTACCAGGGGGCGATTATGGCTACACCTTC
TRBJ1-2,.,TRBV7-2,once,CASILSGGNYGYTF,TGTGCCAGCATCCTATCCGGCGGTAACTATGGCTACACCTTC
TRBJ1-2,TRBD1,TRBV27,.,CASSSRGSANYGYTF,TGTGCCAGCAGCTCCAGGGGGAGCGCTAACTATGGCTACACCTTC
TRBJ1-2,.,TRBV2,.,CASTSPGQGCTF,TGTGCCAGCACCAGTCCAGGGCAAGGCTGCACCTTC
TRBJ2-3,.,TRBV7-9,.,CASSHGSGRTDTQYF,TGTGCCAGCAGCCATGGTAGCGGACGCACAGATACGCAGTATTTT
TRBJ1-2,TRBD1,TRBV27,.,CASSRTGADGYTF,TGTGCCAGCAGTCGGACAGGGGCTGATGGCTACACCTTC
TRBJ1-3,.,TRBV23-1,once,CASSRASSGNTIYF,TGCGCCAGCAGTCGGGCCAGCTCTGGAAACACCATATATTTT
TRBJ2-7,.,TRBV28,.,CASSFSSRIGDEQYF,TGTGCCAGCAGTTTTTCTAGCAGGATTGGCGACGAGCAGTACTTC
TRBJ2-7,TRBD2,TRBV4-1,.,CASSQVTSGRDEQYF,TGCGCCAGCAGCCAAGTTACTAGCGGGAGGGACGAGCAGTACTTC
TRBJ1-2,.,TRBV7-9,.,CASSLEGGPFGYTF,TGTGCCAGCAGCTTAGAGGGCGGGCCTTTCGGCTACACCTTC
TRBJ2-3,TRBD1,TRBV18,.,CASSPPGFPTGAQYF,TGTGCCAGCTCACCACCAGGTTTCCCCACAGGGGCGCAGTATTTT
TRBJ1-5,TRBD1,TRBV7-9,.,CASSVGGWQPQHF,TGTGCCAGCAGCGTAGGGGGCTGGCAGCCCCAGCATTTT
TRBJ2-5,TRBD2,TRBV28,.,CASSLQLAGGWETQYF,TGTGCCAGCAGTTTACAACTAGCGGGAGGTTGGGAGACCCAGTACTTC
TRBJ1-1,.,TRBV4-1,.,CASSPVGGTEAFF,TGCGCCAGCAGCCCAGTGGGGGGTACTGAAGCTTTCTTT
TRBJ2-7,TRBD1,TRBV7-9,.,CASSSLDRGGTYEQYF,TGTGCCAGCAGCTCTCTGGACAGGGGGGGGACCTACGAGCAGTACTTC
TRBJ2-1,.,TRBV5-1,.,CASSLRAHNEQFF,TGCGCCAGCAGCTTGAGAGCACACAATGAGCAGTTCTTC
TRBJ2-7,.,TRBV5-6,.,CASSLLVSSAYEQYF,TGTGCCAGCAGCTTGCTTGTTAGCTCTGCGTACGAGCAGTACTTC
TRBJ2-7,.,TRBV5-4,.,CASSSDRSRGVYEQYF,TGTGCCAGCAGCTCCGACAGGAGTAGGGGAGTCTACGAGCAGTACTTC
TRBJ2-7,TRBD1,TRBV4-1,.,CASSRGDSSSYEQYF,TGTGCCAGCAGCCGAGGGGACAGCAGTTCCTACGAGCAGTACTTC
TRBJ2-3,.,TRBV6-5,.,CATRRGWGSTDTQYF,TGTGCCACCCGCAGGGGCTGGGGGAGCACAGATACGCAGTATTTT
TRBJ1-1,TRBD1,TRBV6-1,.,CASSITGQREAFF,TGTGCCAGCAGTATAACGGGACAGAGGGAAGCTTTCTTT
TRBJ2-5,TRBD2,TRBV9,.,CASSVAGGRKETQYF,TGTGCCAGCAGCGTAGCTGGCGGGAGGAAAGAGACCCAGTACTTC
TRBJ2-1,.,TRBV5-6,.,CASRADKRSSYNEQFF,TGTGCCAGCAGGGCCGACAAGCGGAGCTCCTACAATGAGCAGTTCTTC
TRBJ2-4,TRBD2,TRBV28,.,CASSNGLAGLKNIQYF,TGTGCCAGCAGTAACGGACTAGCGGGACTCAAAAACATTCAGTACTTC
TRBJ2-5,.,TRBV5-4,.,CASSISARETQYF,TGTGCCAGCAGCATCAGCGCCAGAGAGACCCAGTACTTC
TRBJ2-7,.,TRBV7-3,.,CASSWDIGYEQYF,TGTGCCAGCAGTTGGGACATCGGCTACGAGCAGTACTTC
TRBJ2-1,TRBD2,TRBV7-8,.,CASSASSGTSGYNEQFF,TGTGCCAGCAGCGCCTCCTCCGGGACTAGCGGATACAATGAGCAGTTCTTC
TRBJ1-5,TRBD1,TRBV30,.,CAWTRGANQPQHF,TGTGCCTGGACCAGGGGGGCAAATCAGCCCCAGCATTTT
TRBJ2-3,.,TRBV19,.,CASSDSFSTDTQYF,TGTGCCAGTAGTGACAGCTTCAGCACAGATACGCAGTATTTT
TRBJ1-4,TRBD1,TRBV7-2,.,CASSSNLGTGGNEKLFF,TGTGCCAGCAGCTCTAACCTAGGAACAGGGGGCAATGAAAAACTGTTTTTT
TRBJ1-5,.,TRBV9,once,CASSPYDTNQPQHF,TGTGCCAGCAGCCCATATGACACAAATCAGCCCCAGCATTTT
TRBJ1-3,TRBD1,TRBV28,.,CASSSGTGIRNTIYF,TGTGCCAGCAGTTCCGGGACAGGAATTAGAAACACCATATATTTT
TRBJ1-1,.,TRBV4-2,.,CASSQDRVMALLGSAEAFF,TGTGCCAGCAGCCAAGATCGGGTAATGGCTTTGCTTGGTTCGGCTGAAGCTTTCTTT
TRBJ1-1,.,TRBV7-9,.,CASSFWGRKNTEAFF,TGTGCCAGCAGCTTTTGGGGCAGAAAGAACACTGAAGCTTTCTTT
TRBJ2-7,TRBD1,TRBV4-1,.,CASSHPGQGPYEQYF,TGCGCCAGCAGCCATCCGGGACAGGGTCCCTACGAGCAGTACTTC
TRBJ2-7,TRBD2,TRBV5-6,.,CASSFFSGRASYEQYF,TGTGCCAGCAGCTTCTTTAGCGGGAGGGCTTCCTACGAGCAGTACTTC
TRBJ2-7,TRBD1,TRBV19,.,CASSTDRVSYEQYF,TGTGCCAGTAGTACAGACAGGGTCTCCTACGAGCAGTACTTC
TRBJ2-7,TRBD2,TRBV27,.,CASRPLNVPGLAGETANEQYF,TGTGCCAGCAGGCCCTTAAACGTCCCGGGACTAGCGGGAGAGACTGCAAACGAGCAGTACTTC
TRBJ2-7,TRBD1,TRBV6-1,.,CASSGPTGGTYEQYF,TGTGCCAGCAGTGGCCCGACAGGGGGTACCTACGAGCAGTACTTC
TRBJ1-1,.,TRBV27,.,CASSLNRVSTEAFF,TGTGCCAGCAGTTTAAACAGGGTAAGCACTGAAGCTTTCTTT
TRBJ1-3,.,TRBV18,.,CASSPTDSIGNTIYF,TGTGCCAGCTCACCTACGGACAGTATTGGAAACACCATATATTTT
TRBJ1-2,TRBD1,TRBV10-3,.,CAISGRTGTNYGYTF,TGTGCCATCAGTGGGCGGACAGGGACCAACTATGGCTACACCTTC
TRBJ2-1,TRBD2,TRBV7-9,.,CASSRTSGGYNEQFF,TGTGCCAGCAGCCGGACTAGCGGGGGGTACAATGAGCAGTTCTTC
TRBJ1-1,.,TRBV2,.,CASTYRVPNTEAFF,TGTGCCAGCACTTACAGGGTCCCGAACACTGAAGCTTTCTTT
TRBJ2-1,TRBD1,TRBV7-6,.,CASSLGLCAGTGSTCEQFF,TGTGCCAGCAGCTTAGGCTTATGTGCGGGGACAGGGTCAACGTGCGAGCAGTTCTTC
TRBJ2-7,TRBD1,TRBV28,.,CASSSTDRGYEQYF,TGTGCCAGCAGTTCAACGGACAGGGGCTACGAGCAGTACTTC
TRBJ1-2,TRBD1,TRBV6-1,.,CASRTTKTGEYGYTF,TGTGCCAGCAGGACTACTAAGACAGGGGAATATGGCTACACCTTC
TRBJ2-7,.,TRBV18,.,CASSPGGGTYEQYF,TGTGCCAGCTCACCAGGAGGAGGGACCTACGAGCAGTACTTC
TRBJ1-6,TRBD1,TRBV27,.,CASSLSGQDNSPLHF,TGTGCCAGCAGTTTATCGGGACAGGATAATTCACCCCTCCACTTT
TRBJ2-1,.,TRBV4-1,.,CASSQGSTASYNEQFF,TGCGCCAGCAGCCAAGGATCGACTGCGAGCTACAATGAGCAGTTCTTC
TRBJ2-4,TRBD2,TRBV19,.,CASSIGGIKNIQYF,TGTGCCAGTAGTATCGGGGGGATTAAAAACATTCAGTACTTC
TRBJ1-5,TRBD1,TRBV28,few,CASSLLDRDNQPQHF,TGTGCCAGCAGTTTATTAGACAGGGACAATCAGCCCCAGCATTTT
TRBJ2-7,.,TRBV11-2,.,CASSFRRNEQYF,TGTGCCAGCAGCTTTCGGAGAAACGAGCAGTACTTC